The 12 T cell receptor beta chains given below trace back to one sample, sequenced in a study of T cell responses to AZD1222 COVID-19 vaccine (dated by TCRdb to the early 2020s). The time point label for this specimen denotes: baseline before first vaccination. The treatment or condition label, read with the paper, signifies: meningococcal conjugate vaccine given as trial control. Receptor amplification or capture employed the immunoSEQ multiplex PCR assay. Drawn from immuneACCESS, this table holds only the in-frame rearrangements with V and J called that TCRdb kept. Clones are partly lost; checked studies trace under half to an unresolved V gene and leave the rest unexplained. The sample table holds roughly 200,000 clones, of which just over 90% were seen once. Roughly 1% of the sample goes to the ten largest clones. The sequences come from peripheral blood, collected on day 0 of MenACWY control vaccination. These receptors originate from an adult in good health.

V is TRBV5-1 and J is TRBJ1-3; D is possibly TRBD1 (6 bases). The germline gives CDR1 SGHRS, CDR2 YFSETQ. Trimming took off 2 bases at V and 4 bases at J, with 16 bases between the two ends. This CDR3 contains 16 residues. CDR3 sequence (DNA): TGCGCCAGCAGCTTCTCGTCAGGGGCCTCCGGAAACACCATATATTTT. Amino acid sequence: CASSFSSGASGNTIYF.

The genes are TRBV28 and TRBJ1-2, with 8 positions matching TRBD1. The CDR3 runs 15 residues. CDR1 MDHEN and CDR2 SYDVKM come from the germline V gene. The ends lost 5 bases at V and 2 bases at J; junction bases unmatched: 7. The CDR3 nucleotides are TGTGCCAGCAGTAATCCCCGACAGGGGAACTATGGCTACACCTTC. Translated, it gives CASSNPRQGNYGYTF.

This clone was detected once. The J gene is TRBJ1-2, the V gene TRBV29-1, with unresolved D. This CDR3 comprises 12 residues. Deletions cut 6 bases from V and 7 bases from J, with 15 bases between. Germline V gene data show CDR1 as SQVTM and CDR2 as ANQGSEA. This chain's CDR3 is CSVEARDPGYTF. The CDR3 DNA reads TGCAGCGTAGAGGCGAGGGATCCTGGCTACACCTTC.

The genes are TRBV7-9 and TRBJ1-1; 8 bases are shared with TRBD1. Germline V gene lookup returns CDR1 SEHNR and CDR2 FQNEAQ (reference sequence). The ends lost 5 bases at V and 4 bases at J; junction bases unmatched: 6. The CDR3 loop spans 14 amino acids. CDR3 DNA: TGTGCCAGCAGCACGACAGGGGCCCGCACTGAAGCTTTCTTT. Translating it yields CASSTTGARTEAFF.

The chain is built from TRBV3-1 (or the pseudogene TRBV3-2) and TRBJ2-5, with TRBD2 identical over 7 bases. The V gene end was trimmed by 5 bases and the J gene end by 2 bases; junction bases not matched to a gene: 8. Germline V CDR1 and CDR2: LGHDT, YNNKEL (reference sequence). This CDR3 has 15 amino acids. The CDR3 protein is CASSYGTNSQETQYF. In nucleotides, the CDR3 is TGTGCCAGCAGCTACGGGACTAACAGTCAAGAGACCCAGTACTTC.

The chain employs TRBV6-5 and TRBJ1-5, with 10 bases lining up with TRBD1. Germline loops: CDR1 MNHEY, CDR2 SVGAGI. V lost 6 bases and J lost 6; bases outside the gene matches: 8. The CDR3 is made up of 15 amino acids. The CDR3 region has the DNA TGTGCCAGCAGCTATGACCGGACAGGGGGTCAGCCCCAGCATTTT. Amino acids: CASSYDRTGGQPQHF.

The V gene is TRBV3-1 (or the pseudogene TRBV3-2), the J gene TRBJ1-1, with TRBD1 matching over 8 bases. V gave up 4 bases and J gave up 6 bases; unmatched junction bases: 13. CDR1 is LGHDT and CDR2 is YNNKEL in the germline V gene (reference sequence). The CDR3 runs to 16 residues. Written as DNA, the CDR3 is TGTGCCAGCAGCCCTTCGGGACAGGCCAGGGAAGCTGAAGCTTTCTTT. Protein: CASSPSGQAREAEAFF.

The chain joins TRBV5-6 to TRBJ2-1; 9 bases are a match to TRBD1. Germline V lookup: CDR1 SGHDT, CDR2 YYEEEE. With V trimmed by 6 bases and J by 2 bases, 3 bases remained unmatched. This CDR3 contains 14 residues. CDR3 loop: CASNRQGAYNEQFF. The DNA of the CDR3 is TGTGCCAGCAATAGACAGGGGGCCTACAATGAGCAGTTCTTC.

The chain couples TRBV6-6 to TRBJ2-3; 9 bases match TRBD1. CDR1 and CDR2 (germline): MNHNY, SVGAGI (reference sequence). J was trimmed by 4 bases and V by 4 bases; bases with no gene match: 9. The CDR3 contains 16 residues. The CDR3 reads CASSSGQGSRADTQYF. The DNA for the CDR3 is TGTGCCAGCAGTTCCGGACAGGGGTCCCGCGCAGATACGCAGTATTTT.

The chain has TRBV4-1 and TRBJ2-3, with TRBD2 matching 8 bases. The CDR3 totals 15 residues. The J segment lost 4 bases and the V segment lost 0 bases, leaving 3 bases of the junction unmatched. The germline V gene encodes CDR1 MGHRA and CDR2 YSYEKL. The CDR3 DNA is TGCGCCAGCAGCCAAGAGGGACTAGTCCCAGATACGCAGTATTTT. This sequence encodes CASSQEGLVPDTQYF.

The chain has TRBV10-3 and TRBJ1-5; D gene uncertain. The germline V gene encodes CDR1 ENHRY and CDR2 SYGVKD. V was cut by 3 bases and J by 2 bases, with 20 bases left in between. CDR3 size: 18 residues. The CDR3 DNA sequence: TGTGCCATCAGTGACTCAAAGGGTGGGGTGCCGGGCAATCAGCCCCAGCATTTT. Its protein is CAISDSKGGVPGNQPQHF.

This chain connects TRBV11-2 to TRBJ1-1; no definite D call. From germline, CDR1 is SGHAT and CDR2 FQNNGV. This CDR3 is built from 13 residues. V was pared by 2 bases and J by 1 base, with 5 bases between. The CDR3: CASSLTTNTEAFF. The CDR3 DNA reads TGTGCCAGCAGCTTAACGACGAACACTGAAGCTTTCTTT.